The rows below give T cell receptor beta chains drawn from one sample of a study. TCRdb's table, derived via immunoSEQ multiplex PCR, lists solely in-frame clones and lacks some. Of tens of thousands of clones listed, roughly 93% were seen once; the top ten hold 3.5% to 5.5%. Sequencing was performed on PBMCs. These receptors were taken from a middle-aged man with rheumatoid arthritis. Both conserved end residues are part of each CDR3. D genes are given only for firm matches. Size tells how often a clone was seen (once, few, many) or the class of an expanded clone, and some rows leave it out.

V gene,D gene,J gene,clone size,CDR3 DNA,CDR3 protein
TRBV6-5,-,TRBJ1-2,-,TGTGCCAGCAGTTCGTGGGGAACAGGAGGGTACTATGGCTACACCTTC,CASSSWGTGGYYGYTF
TRBV6-5,-,TRBJ2-5,-,TGTGCCAGCAGCCCCTCTTGGAACAGCCAAGAGACCCAGTACTTC,CASSPSWNSQETQYF
TRBV19,-,TRBJ1-3,once,TGTGCCACCTCCAGTGACTCTGGAAACACCATATATTTT,CATSSDSGNTIYF
TRBV7-7,TRBD1,TRBJ2-1,-,TGTGCTAGCAGCTTGGACAGGGGTGCCAATGAGCAGTTCTTC,CASSLDRGANEQFF
TRBV9,-,TRBJ1-2,-,TGTGCCAGCAGCGCGAGGGGGGTCTATGGCTACACCTTC,CASSARGVYGYTF
TRBV28,TRBD1,TRBJ1-1,-,TGTGCCAGCAGTGCTAAACCAGGGGGCATGAACACTGAAGCTTTCTTT,CASSAKPGGMNTEAFF
TRBV4-1,-,TRBJ1-6,-,TGCGCCAGCAGCCAAGGGACAGCTGCACTGGACTCACCCCTCCACTTT,CASSQGTAALDSPLHF
TRBV19,-,TRBJ2-6,-,TGTGCCAGTAGTATTCTGACTTACTCTGGGGCCAACGTCCTGACTTTC,CASSILTYSGANVLTF
TRBV6-5,-,TRBJ1-2,-,TGTGCCAGCAGAGGGCCAGGGCAGGGAAACTATGGCTACACCTTC,CASRGPGQGNYGYTF
TRBV28,-,TRBJ2-5,-,TGTGCCAGCACCCCCTTGATACTGGGTCAAGAGACCCAGTACTTC,CASTPLILGQETQYF
TRBV7-8,-,TRBJ2-7,-,TGTGCCAGCAGCTCAGATACCTACGAGCAGTACTTC,CASSSDTYEQYF
TRBV7-2,-,TRBJ1-1,-,TGTGCCAGCAGCTATAACTTGAACACTGAAGCTTTCTTT,CASSYNLNTEAFF
TRBV18,-,TRBJ1-4,-,TGTGCCAGCACTGACCAGGGGAATGAAAAACTGTTTTTT,CASTDQGNEKLFF
TRBV29-1,-,TRBJ1-4,-,TGCAGCGTTGCATCGGGCAATGAAAAACTGTTTTTT,CSVASGNEKLFF
TRBV30,-,TRBJ1-4,-,TGTGCCGGAGACGCAACTAATGAAAAACTGTTTTTT,CAGDATNEKLFF
TRBV7-9,-,TRBJ2-7,-,TGTGCCAGCAGCTTAGGACAGGCCTCCTACGAGCAGTACTTC,CASSLGQASYEQYF
TRBV28,-,TRBJ2-5,-,TGTGCCAGCGTTCAGGAGGAGACCCAGTACTTC,CASVQEETQYF
TRBV27,-,TRBJ2-7,-,TGTGCCAGCAGTTTAAGAGGAAACTCCTACGAGCAGTACTTC,CASSLRGNSYEQYF
TRBV7-3,-,TRBJ1-2,-,TGTGCCAGCAGCTTAACGGGGGGCGCCCCGGGGACCACTAACTATGGCTACACCTTC,CASSLTGGAPGTTNYGYTF
TRBV25-1,TRBD1,TRBJ1-5,few,TGTGCCAGCAGCCCTGGGGACAGGAGCAATCAGCCCCAGCATTTT,CASSPGDRSNQPQHF
TRBV27,-,TRBJ2-5,-,TGTGCCAGCAGTCCCCGGGGCCAAGAGACCCAGTACTTC,CASSPRGQETQYF
TRBV24-1,-,TRBJ1-5,few,TGTGCCACCAGTGATTCAGGGTCTAGTCAGCCCCAGCATTTT,CATSDSGSSQPQHF
TRBV2,-,TRBJ1-4,-,TGTGCCAGCAGTGGGGGAGGGGCAGGTCAAGGTGAAAAACTGTTTTTT,CASSGGGAGQGEKLFF
TRBV6-2/TRBV6-3,TRBD1,TRBJ1-2,-,TGTGCCAGCAGCGACAGGGCGAATTATGGCTACACCTTC,CASSDRANYGYTF
TRBV9,-,TRBJ2-3,-,TGTGCCAGCAGCGTACTCACGGGGCTAACAGATACGCAGTATTTT,CASSVLTGLTDTQYF
TRBV5-1,TRBD1,TRBJ2-5,-,TGCGCCAGCAGCTACGGGGACAGTCAAGAGACCCAGTACTTC,CASSYGDSQETQYF
TRBV24-1,-,TRBJ2-2,-,TGTGCCACCAGTGATCCCGGTTCCGGGACCGGGGAGCTGTTTTTT,CATSDPGSGTGELFF
TRBV7-3,TRBD1,TRBJ2-1,-,TGTGCCAGCACTCGGACAGGGGGCTCCTACAATGAGCAGTTCTTC,CASTRTGGSYNEQFF
TRBV19,-,TRBJ1-2,-,TGTGCCAGTAGTGTCCTCAGGGGCGGCTACACCTTC,CASSVLRGGYTF
TRBV12-3/TRBV12-4,-,TRBJ2-3,-,TGTGCCAGCAGCTCGGTAAGGTCAGATACGCAGTATTTT,CASSSVRSDTQYF
TRBV29-1,-,TRBJ2-1,-,TGCAGCGTTGTTCGGACCAACAATGAGCAGTTCTTC,CSVVRTNNEQFF
TRBV10-3,TRBD1,TRBJ1-1,-,TGTGCCATCAGTGAGCGGACAGGCCCGCCTGAAGCTTTCTTT,CAISERTGPPEAFF
TRBV23-1,TRBD1,TRBJ1-2,-,TGCGCCAGCAGGTCAGACAGGGGGCACTTGGGCTACACCTTC,CASRSDRGHLGYTF
TRBV5-6,TRBD1,TRBJ1-1,-,TGTGCCAGCAGCTTGAGGGCCCTACAGGGGGCCGAAGCTTTCTTT,CASSLRALQGAEAFF
TRBV6-2/TRBV6-3,-,TRBJ1-1,-,TGTGCCAGCAGCGCCGGAGGCTACACTGAAGCTTTCTTT,CASSAGGYTEAFF
TRBV18,-,TRBJ1-1,-,TGTGCCAGCTCACCGAGGGGCCCGATGAACACTGAAGCTTTCTTT,CASSPRGPMNTEAFF
TRBV18,-,TRBJ1-5,-,TGTGCCAGCTCGCCGGGTCTGGGGGTGCGGAATCAGCCCCAGCATTTT,CASSPGLGVRNQPQHF
TRBV30,-,TRBJ1-5,-,TGTGCCTGGAGGGGGGGGTACAATCAGCCCCAGCATTTT,CAWRGGYNQPQHF
TRBV9,TRBD1,TRBJ1-2,-,TGTGCCAGCAGCGCCACCGGGACAGCTTTTTATGGCTACACCTTC,CASSATGTAFYGYTF
TRBV28,TRBD2,TRBJ2-3,-,TGTGCCAGCACCTTAGCGGGAGCGCGTGCAGATACGCAGTATTTT,CASTLAGARADTQYF
TRBV5-1,-,TRBJ1-1,-,TGCGCCAGCAGCTTGGTGCCAGACAACACTGAAGCTTTCTTT,CASSLVPDNTEAFF
TRBV29-1,-,TRBJ2-5,-,TGCAGCGTGATACCTACTCAGTACCAAGAGACCCAGTACTTC,CSVIPTQYQETQYF
TRBV27,TRBD1,TRBJ1-5,-,TGTGCCAGCAGTTCTACAGGGGATAGGGGAAATCAGCCCCAGCATTTT,CASSSTGDRGNQPQHF
TRBV4-3,-,TRBJ2-7,-,TGCGCCAGCAGCCAAGCCCGGGGTAACGAGCAGTACTTC,CASSQARGNEQYF
TRBV30,-,TRBJ1-1,-,TGTGCCTGGAGTGTACTCTGGGGGATTGAAGCTTTCTTT,CAWSVLWGIEAFF
TRBV9,TRBD2,TRBJ2-5,-,TGTGCCAGCAGCGTAGGGGCTAGCGGGGGAGAGACCCAGTACTTC,CASSVGASGGETQYF
TRBV7-9,TRBD2,TRBJ2-7,-,TGTGCCAGCAGCCCACCCATCGGGACTAGCTGGTACGAGCAGTACTTC,CASSPPIGTSWYEQYF
TRBV4-2,-,TRBJ2-1,-,TGTGCCAGCAGCCATTCCTCGGGGCGGTTCTACAATGAGCAGTTCTTC,CASSHSSGRFYNEQFF
TRBV5-4,TRBD2,TRBJ2-5,-,TGTGCCAGCAGCTTGCCTAGCGGGAACCAAGAGACCCAGTACTTC,CASSLPSGNQETQYF
TRBV3-1/TRBV3-2,-,TRBJ2-5,-,TGTGCCAGCAGCCAAGGCAGGCAACGGGAGACCCAGTACTTC,CASSQGRQRETQYF
TRBV9,TRBD1,TRBJ2-2,-,TGTGCCAGCAGCGTAGTGGTCAGGGGGCGTTGGGACACCGGGGAGCTGTTTTTT,CASSVVVRGRWDTGELFF
TRBV5-5,-,TRBJ2-1,-,TGTGCCAGCAGCTTGGCCGATGGGGCAGGGATCTACAATGAGCAGTTCTTC,CASSLADGAGIYNEQFF